These 4 T cell receptor beta chains originate from one sample sequenced in a study of cytomegalovirus exposure and HLA in healthy donors. A multiplex PCR was run with 60 Vbeta primers and 13 Jbeta primers. Here immunoSEQ multiplex PCR was the method, and the copy in TCRdb shows in-frame clones only, minus some. Altogether hundreds of thousands of clones are present, approximately 82% being singletons, with the ten largest covering 0.63%. Sequenced input: PBMCs. These receptors were taken from a man between 18 and 29 years old in good health and CMV-seronegative.

The rearrangement links TRBV7-9 to TRBJ1-3, with D possibly TRBD1 on 6 matching bases. V dropped 5 bases and J dropped 2 bases, with 16 bases sitting between them. The CDR3 is 16 amino acids. Germline lookup yields CDR1 SEHNR and CDR2 FQNEAQ (reference sequence). The CDR3 loop is CASSPTRGAAGNTIYF. In nucleotides, the CDR3 is TGTGCCAGCAGCCCAACTCGGGGGGCCGCTGGAAACACCATATATTTT. Full variable domain (rest looked up from reference TRBV7-9 and TRBJ1-3): DTGVSQNPRHKITKRGQNVTFRCDPISEHNRLYWYRQTLGQGPEFLTYFQNEAQLEKSRLLSDRFSAERPKGSFSTLEIQRTEQGDSAMYLCASSPTRGAAGNTIYFGEGSWLTVV.

The chain has TRBV2 and TRBJ1-5; a possible D gene is TRBD1 (5 bases). CDR3 length: 15 residues. The V end lost 4 bases, the J end lost 6 bases, and 16 bases lay between the germline ends. CDR1 is SNHLY and CDR2 is FYNNEI in the germline V gene. This chain's CDR3 is CASSGQGTLGQPQHF. CDR3 in DNA: TGTGCCAGCAGTGGGCAGGGTACTTTGGGTCAGCCCCAGCATTTT.

The V and J genes are TRBV2 and TRBJ2-6; D perhaps matches TRBD1 (5 bases). Per the germline V gene, CDR1 is SNHLY and CDR2 is FYNNEI. The V end was cut by 5 bases, the J end by 4 bases, with 12 bases between. This CDR3 region has 15 residues. This CDR3 reads CASSIPGFGANVLTF. CDR3 DNA sequence: TGTGCCAGCAGTATCCCAGGGTTCGGGGCCAACGTCCTGACTTTC.

The gene calls are TRBV2 and TRBJ1-1; 10 bases match TRBD1. The CDR3 loop spans 16 amino acids. Germline-derived CDR1 and CDR2 are SNHLY and FYNNEI. The J segment lost 2 bases and the V segment lost 6 bases, leaving 9 bases of the junction unmatched. Written as DNA, the CDR3 is TGTGCCAGCAGGTCTGGGACAGGGGTGTTCAACACTGAAGCTTTCTTT. It yields the protein CASRSGTGVFNTEAFF.